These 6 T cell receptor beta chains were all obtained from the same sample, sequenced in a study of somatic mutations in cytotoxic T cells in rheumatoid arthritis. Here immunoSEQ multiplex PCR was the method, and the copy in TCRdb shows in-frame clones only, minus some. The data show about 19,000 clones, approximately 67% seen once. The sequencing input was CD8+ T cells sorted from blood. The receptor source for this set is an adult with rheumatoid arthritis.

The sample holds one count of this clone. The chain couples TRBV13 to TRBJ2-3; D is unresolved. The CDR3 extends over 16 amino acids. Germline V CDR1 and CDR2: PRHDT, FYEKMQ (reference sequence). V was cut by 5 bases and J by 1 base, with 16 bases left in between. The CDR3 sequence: CASSPPRTRGTDTQYF. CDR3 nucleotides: TGTGCCAGCAGCCCGCCACGGACCCGGGGCACAGATACGCAGTATTTT.

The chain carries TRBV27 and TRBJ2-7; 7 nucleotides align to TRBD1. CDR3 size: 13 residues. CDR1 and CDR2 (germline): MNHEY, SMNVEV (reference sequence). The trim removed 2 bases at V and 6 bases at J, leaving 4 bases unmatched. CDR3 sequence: CASSLSTGAEQYF. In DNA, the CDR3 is TGTGCCAGCAGTTTAAGTACAGGGGCCGAGCAGTACTTC.

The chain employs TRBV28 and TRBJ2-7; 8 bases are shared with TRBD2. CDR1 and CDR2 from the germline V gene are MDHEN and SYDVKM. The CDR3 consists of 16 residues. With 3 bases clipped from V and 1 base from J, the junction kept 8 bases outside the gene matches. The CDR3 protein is CASSLRSGETSYEQYF. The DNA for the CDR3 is TGTGCCAGCAGTTTGCGTAGCGGGGAGACTTCCTACGAGCAGTACTTC.

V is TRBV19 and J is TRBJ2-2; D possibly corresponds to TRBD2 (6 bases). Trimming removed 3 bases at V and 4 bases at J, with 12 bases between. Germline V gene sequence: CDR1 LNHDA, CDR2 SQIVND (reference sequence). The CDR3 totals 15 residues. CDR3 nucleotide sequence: TGTGCCAGTAGTATTTACGGGAGTTTCACCGGGGAGCTGTTTTTT. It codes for CASSIYGSFTGELFF.

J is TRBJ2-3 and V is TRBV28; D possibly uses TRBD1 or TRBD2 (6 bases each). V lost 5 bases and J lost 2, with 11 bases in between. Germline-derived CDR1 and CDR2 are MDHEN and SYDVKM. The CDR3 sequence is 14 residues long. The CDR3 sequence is CASSLGGSTDTQYF. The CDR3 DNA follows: TGTGCCAGCAGTCTAGGGGGGTCCACAGATACGCAGTATTTT. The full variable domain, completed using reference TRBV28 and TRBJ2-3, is DVKVTQSSRYLVKRTGEKVFLECVQDMDHENMFWYRQDPGLGLRLIYFSYDVKMKEKGDIPEGYSVSREKKERFSLILESASTNQTSMYLCASSLGGSTDTQYFGPGTRLTVL.

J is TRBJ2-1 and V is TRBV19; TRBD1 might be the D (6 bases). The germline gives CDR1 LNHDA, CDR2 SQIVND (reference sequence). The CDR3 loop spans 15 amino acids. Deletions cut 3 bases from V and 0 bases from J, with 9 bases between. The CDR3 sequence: CASSIGQSSYNEQFF. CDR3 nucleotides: TGTGCCAGTAGTATCGGACAGAGCTCCTACAATGAGCAGTTCTTC.